This is a list of T cell receptor beta chains from one sample in a study of cytomegalovirus exposure and HLA in healthy donors. The table came from immunoSEQ multiplex PCR; TCRdb's copy has only in-frame clones and leaves some out. This repertoire shows 160,000 or so clones, about four fifths found once; its top ten account for under 15%. The sequenced sample consisted of PBMCs. These receptors were taken from a woman between 45 and 65 years old in good health and CMV-seronegative. CDR3s include the opening cysteine and the closing phenylalanine or tryptophan.

J gene: TRBJ2-7; V gene: TRBV19; CDR3 protein: CASSLGSGYEQYF
J gene: TRBJ1-2; V gene: TRBV2; CDR3 protein: CTSRPGQNYGYTF
J gene: TRBJ1-4; V gene: TRBV14; CDR3 protein: CASSPGQSTNEKLFF
J gene: TRBJ2-3; V gene: TRBV10-1; CDR3 protein: CASSDPGKGTDTQYF
J gene: TRBJ1-5; V gene: TRBV19; CDR3 protein: CASSIVPGGTEQRSSNQPQHF
J gene: TRBJ2-1; V gene: TRBV19; CDR3 protein: CASTPGTDNEQFF
J gene: TRBJ1-5; V gene: TRBV6-5; CDR3 protein: CASSPGVGSNQPQHF
J gene: NA; V gene: TRBV2; CDR3 protein: CASRYYEQYF
J gene: TRBJ2-7; V gene: TRBV5-1; CDR3 protein: CASSLGSGPYEQYF
J gene: TRBJ1-5; V gene: TRBV16; CDR3 protein: CASSREIGPQPQHF
J gene: TRBJ1-1; V gene: TRBV6-1; CDR3 protein: CASTIRVLYTEAFF
J gene: TRBJ2-2; V gene: TRBV29-1; CDR3 protein: CSVRKGLAGGPPTGELFF
J gene: TRBJ1-1; V gene: TRBV29-1; CDR3 protein: CSVSLNTEAFF
J gene: TRBJ2-1; V gene: TRBV2; CDR3 protein: CASGADGRSGEQFF
J gene: TRBJ1-1; V gene: TRBV28; CDR3 protein: CASSGRTGNGIEAFF
J gene: TRBJ2-5; V gene: TRBV28; CDR3 protein: CASRPYGGGSETQYF
J gene: TRBJ1-1; V gene: TRBV4-3; CDR3 protein: CASSQEYGLGVSTEAFF
J gene: TRBJ2-7; V gene: TRBV15; CDR3 protein: CATPPGTSGSSYEQYF
J gene: TRBJ2-7; V gene: TRBV10-1; CDR3 protein: CASSGPGTGDYEQYF
J gene: TRBJ2-5; V gene: TRBV2; CDR3 protein: CASSRGQETQYF
J gene: TRBJ1-1; V gene: TRBV2; CDR3 protein: CASSGDRGATEAFF
J gene: TRBJ2-1; V gene: TRBV5-6; CDR3 protein: CASSLPWTGGVYNEQFF
J gene: TRBJ2-2; V gene: TRBV7-9; CDR3 protein: CASSPTTSYGGELFF
J gene: TRBJ2-1; V gene: TRBV9; CDR3 protein: CASSPRSSGSRWEQFF
J gene: TRBJ1-1; V gene: TRBV28; CDR3 protein: CASSLGGRRVNTEAFF
J gene: TRBJ1-3; V gene: TRBV7-2; CDR3 protein: CASSLRPGQSGNTIYF
J gene: TRBJ2-7; V gene: TRBV7-2; CDR3 protein: CASSKNRDPYEQYF
J gene: TRBJ2-2; V gene: TRBV28; CDR3 protein: CASSFGAGLTGELFF
J gene: TRBJ1-6; V gene: TRBV9; CDR3 protein: CASSVKGANSPLHF
J gene: TRBJ1-4; V gene: TRBV18; CDR3 protein: CASSPASRGYEKLFF
J gene: TRBJ1-1; V gene: TRBV5-1; CDR3 protein: CASSVQGDTEAFF
J gene: TRBJ2-7; V gene: TRBV11-2; CDR3 protein: CASSLEAGGRYEQYF
J gene: TRBJ2-7; V gene: TRBV27; CDR3 protein: CASSLSPNPTSWAEQYF
J gene: TRBJ2-1; V gene: TRBV6-1; CDR3 protein: CASSGIAGGNEQFF
J gene: TRBJ2-7; V gene: TRBV7-9; CDR3 protein: CASSLGDRGQNRGEQYF
J gene: TRBJ2-7; V gene: TRBV11-3; CDR3 protein: CASSHRDSYEQYF
J gene: TRBJ2-7; V gene: TRBV7-9; CDR3 protein: CASSSPRTSGSLSGYEQYF
J gene: TRBJ1-5; V gene: TRBV28; CDR3 protein: CASWGRYQPQHF
J gene: TRBJ2-3; V gene: TRBV19; CDR3 protein: CASSPGLAGGADTQYF
J gene: TRBJ1-1; V gene: TRBV28; CDR3 protein: CASSLSRTTNTEAFF
J gene: TRBJ1-2; V gene: TRBV29-1; CDR3 protein: CSVAIGQGSYGYTF